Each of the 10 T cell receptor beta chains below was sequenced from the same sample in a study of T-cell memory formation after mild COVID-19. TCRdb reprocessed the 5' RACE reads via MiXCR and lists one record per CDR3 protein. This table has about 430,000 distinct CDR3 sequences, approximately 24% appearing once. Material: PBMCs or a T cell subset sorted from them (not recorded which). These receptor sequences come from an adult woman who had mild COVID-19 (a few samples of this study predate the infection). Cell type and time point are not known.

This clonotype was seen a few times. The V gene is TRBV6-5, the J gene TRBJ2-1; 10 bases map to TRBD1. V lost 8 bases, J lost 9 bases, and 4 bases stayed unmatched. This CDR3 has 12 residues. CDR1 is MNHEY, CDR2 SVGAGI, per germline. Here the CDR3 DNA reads TGTGCCAGCGGACAGGGGGTAGGTGAGCAGTTCTTC. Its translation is CASGQGVGEQFF.

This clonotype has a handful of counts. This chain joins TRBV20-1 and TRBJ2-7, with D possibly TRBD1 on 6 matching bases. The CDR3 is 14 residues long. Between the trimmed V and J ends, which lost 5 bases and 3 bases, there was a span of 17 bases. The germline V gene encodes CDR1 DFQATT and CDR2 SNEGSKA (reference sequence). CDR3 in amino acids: CSAPSGTTHYEQYF. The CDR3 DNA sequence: TGCAGTGCTCCTTCCGGGACAACACACTACGAGCAGTACTTC.

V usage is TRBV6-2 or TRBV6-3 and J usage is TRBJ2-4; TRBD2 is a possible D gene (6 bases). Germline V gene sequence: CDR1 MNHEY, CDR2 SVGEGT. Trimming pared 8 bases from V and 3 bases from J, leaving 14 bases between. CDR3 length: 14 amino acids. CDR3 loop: CASESREVKNIQYF. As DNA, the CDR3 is TGTGCCAGCGAAAGCAGGGAGGTCAAAAACATTCAGTACTTC.

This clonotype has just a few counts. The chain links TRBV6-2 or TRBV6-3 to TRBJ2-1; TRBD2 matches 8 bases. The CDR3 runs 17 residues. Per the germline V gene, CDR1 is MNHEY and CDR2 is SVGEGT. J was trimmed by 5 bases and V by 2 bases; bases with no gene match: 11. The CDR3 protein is CASSYNLPGGGHNEQFF. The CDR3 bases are TGTGCCAGCAGTTACAATCTTCCGGGCGGGGGGCACAATGAGCAGTTCTTC.

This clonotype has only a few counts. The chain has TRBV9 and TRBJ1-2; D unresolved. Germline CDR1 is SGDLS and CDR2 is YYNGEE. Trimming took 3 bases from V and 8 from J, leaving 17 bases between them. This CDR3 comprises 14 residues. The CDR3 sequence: CASSAHIGQVGYTF. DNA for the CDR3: TGTGCCAGCAGCGCCCATATAGGCCAGGTCGGCTACACCTTC.

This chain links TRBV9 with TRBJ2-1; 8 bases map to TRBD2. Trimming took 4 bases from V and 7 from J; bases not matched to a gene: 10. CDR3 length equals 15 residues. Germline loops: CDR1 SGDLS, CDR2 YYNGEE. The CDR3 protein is CASSITGGPLNEQFF. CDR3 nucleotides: TGTGCCAGCAGCATTACGGGAGGGCCGTTGAATGAGCAGTTCTTC.

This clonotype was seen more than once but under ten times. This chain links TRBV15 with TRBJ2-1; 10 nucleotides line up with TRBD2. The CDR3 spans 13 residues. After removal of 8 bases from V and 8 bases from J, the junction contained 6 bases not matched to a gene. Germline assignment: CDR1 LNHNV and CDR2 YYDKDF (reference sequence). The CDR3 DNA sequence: TGTGCCACCGTTCAGCGGGAGGGGGATGAGCAGTTCTTC. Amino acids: CATVQREGDEQFF. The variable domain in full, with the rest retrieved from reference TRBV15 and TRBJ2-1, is DAMVIQNPRYQVTQFGKPVTLSCSQTLNHNVMYWYQQKSSQAPKLLFHYYDKDFNNEADTPDNFQSRRPNTSFCFLDIRSPGLGDTAMYLCATVQREGDEQFFGPGTRLTVL.

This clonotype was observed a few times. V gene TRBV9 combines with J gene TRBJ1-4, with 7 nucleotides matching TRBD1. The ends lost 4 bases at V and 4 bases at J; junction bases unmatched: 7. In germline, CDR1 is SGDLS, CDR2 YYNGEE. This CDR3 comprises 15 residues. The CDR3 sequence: CASSLRDSYNEKLFF. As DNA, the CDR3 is TGTGCCAGCAGCCTGAGGGACAGCTATAATGAAAAACTGTTTTTT. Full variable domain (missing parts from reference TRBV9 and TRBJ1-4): DSGVTQTPKHLITATGQRVTLRCSPRSGDLSVYWYQQSLDQGLQFLIQYYNGEERAKGNILERFSAQQFPDLHSELNLSSLELGDSALYFCASSLRDSYNEKLFFGSGTQLSVL.

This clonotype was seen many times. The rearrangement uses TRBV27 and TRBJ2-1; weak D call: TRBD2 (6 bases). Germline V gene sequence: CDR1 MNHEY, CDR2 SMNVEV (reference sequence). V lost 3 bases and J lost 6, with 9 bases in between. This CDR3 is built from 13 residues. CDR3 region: CASSLRGVNEQFF. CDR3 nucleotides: TGTGCCAGCAGTTTGCGCGGGGTCAATGAGCAGTTCTTC.

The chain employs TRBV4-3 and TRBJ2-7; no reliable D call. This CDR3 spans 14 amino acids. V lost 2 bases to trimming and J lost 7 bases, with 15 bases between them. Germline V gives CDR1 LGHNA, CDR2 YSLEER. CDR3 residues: CASSQHETDGEQYF. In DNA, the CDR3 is TGCGCCAGCAGCCAACACGAGACGGACGGAGAGCAGTACTTC.